This TCR beta chain was recovered during a study of T cells in Graves' hyperthyroidism and ophthalmopathy. The V end was cut by 7 bases, the J end by 2 bases, with 9 bases between. CDR3 size: 13 residues. Germline CDR1 reads MDHEN; CDR2 reads SYDVKM. The study's findings and limits: The model identified upcoming ophthalmopathy a median approximately 6.5 months ahead of onset.

This clonotype was observed at least ten times. Its antigen is not identified. RNA transcripts served as the template for amplifying TCR beta CDR3 regions. When the TCR CDR3 underwent first-round RT-PCR, the HTBI primer set was used. MiXCR, run by TCRdb on the multiplex PCR reads, gives a single entry per CDR3 protein. This sample carries approximately 380,000 distinct CDR3 sequences, roughly an eighth of them seen once, and the ten largest clones take 28%. What was sequenced was blood. This clonotype was sampled from a man in his fifties with Graves' ophthalmopathy. This chain uses TRBV28 with TRBJ2-1; a possible D gene is TRBD2 (5 bases). The CDR3 sequence: CASTLGAYNEQFF. The CDR3 DNA is TGTGCCAGCACTCTCGGGGCCTACAATGAGCAGTTCTTC.